The clone carrying this T cell receptor beta chain has more than one count but fewer than ten. This entry is derived from a study of CD8 T cells in ankylosing spondylitis. This CDR3 has 11 residues. V was shortened by 11 bases and J by 8 bases, with 12 bases between the two germline ends. TCRdb ran MiXCR on the 5' RACE reads and lists one entry per CDR3 protein. Of 150,000 to 200,000 distinct CDR3 sequences detected, 10% to 15% appear once; the ten largest clones hold approximately 15%. The sample consisted of blood, either unsorted or a sorted T cell fraction (not recorded which). This chain links TRBV12-3 or TRBV12-4 with TRBJ2-2, with no clear D. This sequence was found in a male donor with ankylosing spondylitis or in good health (not recorded which). The CDR3 is CAVHLGGELFF. DNA of the CDR3: TGTGCCGTTCACTTGGGGGGGGAGCTGTTTTTT.